A single T cell receptor (beta chain) is shown here with its context. The repertoire was sequenced with immunoSEQ multiplex PCR; TCRdb's copy has only in-frame clones and lacks some. The table records about 85,000 clones, 85% of them present only once. This entry comes from a study of T cell responses to AZD1222 COVID-19 vaccine. The CDR3 runs 12 residues. Germline assignment: CDR1 SEHNR and CDR2 FQNEAQ (reference sequence). V lost 1 base and J 6 bases, leaving 6 bases between the germline ends. The clonotype originates from an adult who received the AZD1222 COVID-19 vaccine. This rearrangement joins TRBV7-9 to TRBJ1-2; D remains unclear. This specimen was peripheral blood, taken 28 days after the second AZD1222 dose. The CDR3 spells CASSLVGDGYTF. CDR3 DNA: TGTGCCAGCAGCTTAGTTGGGGATGGCTACACCTTC.